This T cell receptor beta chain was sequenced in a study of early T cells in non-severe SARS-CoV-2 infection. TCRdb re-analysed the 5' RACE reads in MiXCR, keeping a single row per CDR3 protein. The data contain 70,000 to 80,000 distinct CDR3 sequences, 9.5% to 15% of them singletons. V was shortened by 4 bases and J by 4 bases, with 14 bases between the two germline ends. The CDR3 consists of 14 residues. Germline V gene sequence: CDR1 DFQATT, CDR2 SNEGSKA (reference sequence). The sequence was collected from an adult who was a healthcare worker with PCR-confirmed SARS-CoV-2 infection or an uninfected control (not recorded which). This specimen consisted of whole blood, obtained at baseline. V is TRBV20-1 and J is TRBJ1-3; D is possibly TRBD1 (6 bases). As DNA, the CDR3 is TGCAGTGCTATAGGGGCAGGGGCAGGAAACACCATATATTTT. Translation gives CSAIGAGAGNTIYF.